One and the same sample provided the 20 T cell receptor beta chains below, sequenced in a study of cytomegalovirus exposure and HLA in healthy donors. TCRdb keeps only in-frame clones here, not all; method: immunoSEQ multiplex PCR. The sample records approximately 300,000 clones, roughly 85% being singletons. Sequencing was performed on PBMCs. The receptors were sampled from a young woman in good health and CMV-seronegative.

The genes are TRBV18 and TRBJ2-2, with 7 nucleotides matching TRBD1. The V gene end was trimmed by 1 base and the J gene end by 2 bases; junction bases not matched to a gene: 4. Per the germline V gene, CDR1 is KGHSH and CDR2 is LQKENI. The CDR3 length is 16 residues. This chain's CDR3 is CASSPQAGGNTGELFF. CDR3 coding DNA: TGTGCCAGCTCACCACAGGCAGGGGGAAACACCGGGGAGCTGTTTTTT.

The genes are TRBV6-5 and TRBJ2-1, with a possible D match to TRBD1 (6 bases). CDR1 and CDR2 (germline): MNHEY, SVGAGI. The CDR3 loop spans 14 amino acids. V was clipped by 4 bases and J by 5 bases, with 12 bases between them. CDR3 nucleotides: TGTGCCAGCAGTTTAAAGGACAGCAACAATGAGCAGTTCTTC. This encodes CASSLKDSNNEQFF.

The chain is built from TRBV30 and TRBJ2-1; possibly TRBD1 for D (6 bases). Germline CDR1 GTSNPN, CDR2 SVGIG (reference sequence). The CDR3 is 11 residues long. V was cut by 2 bases and J by 10 bases, with 9 bases left in between. CDR3 nucleotide sequence: TGTGCCTGGAGTCAGGGGATCGAGCAGTTCTTC. Its translation: CAWSQGIEQFF.

The chain employs TRBV7-2 and TRBJ1-1; no firm D call. The CDR3 sequence is 14 residues long. Trimming stripped 1 base from V and 2 bases from J, with 8 bases between. CDR1 SGHTA and CDR2 FQGNSA come from the germline V gene. The CDR3 sequence: CASSLEQSNTEAFF. The CDR3 nucleotides read TGTGCCAGCAGCTTAGAACAGTCCAACACTGAAGCTTTCTTT.

Turning to this clone: The sample has other DNA sequences that encode this CDR3 too. The genes are TRBV20-1 and TRBJ2-7, with 8 bases aligning to TRBD1. Germline V gives CDR1 DFQATT, CDR2 SNEGSKA (reference sequence). V lost 5 bases, J lost 4 bases, and 1 base stayed unmatched. CDR3 length equals 11 residues. CDR3 sequence (DNA): TGCAGTGCTCGACAGGGGTACGAGCAGTACTTC. It is translated as CSARQGYEQYF.

This chain joins TRBV19 and TRBJ1-5; possibly TRBD1 for D (5 bases). The ends were cut back, 3 bases at V and 5 bases at J, with 5 bases in the middle. The CDR3 runs to 12 residues. CDR1 and CDR2 from the germline V gene are LNHDA and SQIVND (reference sequence). The CDR3 DNA reads TGTGCCAGTAGTATGACAGATCAGCCCCAGCATTTT. Its translation is CASSMTDQPQHF.

The chain links TRBV5-1 to TRBJ1-1; tentatively, D is TRBD1 (6 bases). Germline V lookup: CDR1 SGHRS, CDR2 YFSETQ. CDR3 length: 17 amino acids. The germline V and J ends were trimmed by 2 bases and 3 bases, with 20 bases remaining between them. CDR3 region: CASSFTALGRGDTEAFF. The CDR3 coding sequence is TGCGCCAGCAGCTTCACCGCCCTAGGCAGGGGAGACACTGAAGCTTTCTTT.

The rearrangement joins TRBV19 to TRBJ2-5; possibly TRBD2 for D (7 bases). With 3 bases removed from V and 5 bases from J, the gap between germline ends came to 13 bases. Looked up from germline, CDR1 is LNHDA and CDR2 is SQIVND (reference sequence). The CDR3 covers 14 residues. This chain's CDR3 is CASSMTGGAETQYF. As DNA, the CDR3 is TGTGCCAGTAGTATGACGGGGGGCGCGGAGACCCAGTACTTC.

The V and J genes are TRBV25-1 and TRBJ2-1; 13 bases agree with TRBD2. The CDR3 sequence is 16 residues long. Trimming took 3 bases from V and 8 from J; bases not matched to a gene: 7. Germline values: CDR1 MGHDK, CDR2 SYGVNS. CDR3 in DNA: TGTGCCAGCAGTGAGGGACTAGCGGGAAAAAGGGATGAGCAGTTCTTC. The encoded protein is CASSEGLAGKRDEQFF.

This clone has only one observation. V gene TRBV4-3 combines with J gene TRBJ2-7, with TRBD2 matching over 8 bases. The germline gives CDR1 LGHNA, CDR2 YSLEER. The CDR3 is 16 residues long. Unmatched junction bases numbered 10, after V lost 1 base and J lost 5 bases. Written as DNA, the CDR3 is TGCGCCAGCAGCCAAGGGACCGCGACTAGCGCCCACGAGCAGTACTTC. It is translated as CASSQGTATSAHEQYF.

The CDR3 here is CASSLDRGQGEKLFF. The CDR3 coding sequence is TGTGCCAGCAGCTTGGACAGGGGGCAGGGTGAAAAACTGTTTTTT. This rearrangement joins TRBV5-4 to TRBJ1-4, with 9 bases fitting TRBD1. The CDR3 sequence is 15 residues long. With 0 bases clipped from V and 7 bases from J, the junction kept 4 bases outside the gene matches. The germline CDR1 and CDR2 sequences are SGHNT and YYREEE (reference sequence).

The rearrangement links TRBV5-3 to TRBJ2-1; 13 nucleotides match TRBD2. TRBV5-3 counts as an open reading frame of uncertain function. The length of the CDR3 is 20 residues. Trimming took 0 bases from V and 2 from J; bases not matched to a gene: 11. The CDR3 DNA sequence: TGTGCCAGAAGCTTGGAGACTAGCGGGAGGTCCCGAAAAACCTACAATGAGCAGTTCTTC. This sequence encodes CARSLETSGRSRKTYNEQFF.

This chain joins TRBV9 and TRBJ2-5, with 14 positions matching TRBD2. Losses at the gene ends were 0 bases for V and 1 base for J; bases not matched to a gene: 2. Germline assignment: CDR1 SGDLS and CDR2 YYNGEE. There are 17 residues in the CDR3. This CDR3 reads CASSVGLAGGTQETQYF. Here the CDR3 DNA reads TGTGCCAGCAGCGTAGGACTAGCGGGGGGGACCCAAGAGACCCAGTACTTC. Full variable domain (remainder filled in from reference TRBV9 and TRBJ2-5): DSGVTQTPKHLITATGQRVTLRCSPRSGDLSVYWYQQSLDQGLQFLIQYYNGEERAKGNILERFSAQQFPDLHSELNLSSLELGDSALYFCASSVGLAGGTQETQYFGPGTRLLVL.

The CDR3 is CASSSGNGYEQYF. The CDR3 DNA follows: TGTGCCAGCTCATCAGGTAACGGCTACGAGCAGTACTTC. The rearrangement joins TRBV18 to TRBJ2-7; D unresolved. The CDR3 has 13 residues. Germline V gene sequence: CDR1 KGHSH, CDR2 LQKENI. V was clipped by 5 bases and J by 3 bases, with 11 bases between them.

The V gene is TRBV5-8, the J gene TRBJ2-7; 11 nucleotides line up with TRBD2. This CDR3 is 15 amino acids long. Losses at the gene ends were 0 bases for V and 6 bases for J; bases not matched to a gene: 5. Germline loops: CDR1 SGHTS, CDR2 YDEGEE. For the CDR3, the DNA is TGTGCCAGCAGCTTGGGGCTAGCGGGAGGCGGCGAGCAGTACTTC. It is translated as CASSLGLAGGGEQYF. Supplemented by reference TRBV5-8 and TRBJ2-7, the full variable domain reads EAGVTQSPTHLIKTRGQQATLRCSPISGHTSVYWYQQALGLGLQFLLWYDEGEERNRGNFPPRFSGRQFPNYSSELNVNALELEDSALYLCASSLGLAGGGEQYFGPGTRLTVT.

Comment on this clone: Other nucleotide sequences in the sample specify the same CDR3. This rearrangement joins TRBV7-2 to TRBJ2-3; D gene uncertain. V dropped 5 bases and J dropped 2 bases, with 5 bases sitting between them. In germline, CDR1 is SGHTA, CDR2 FQGNSA. This CDR3 is built from 12 residues. The CDR3 region is CASSQSTDTQYF. The DNA of the CDR3 is TGTGCCAGCAGCCAGTCCACAGATACGCAGTATTTT. Full variable domain (remainder filled in from reference TRBV7-2 and TRBJ2-3): GAGVSQSPSNKVTEKGKDVELRCDPISGHTALYWYRQSLGQGLEFLIYFQGNSAPDKSGLPSDRFSAERTGGSVSTLTIQRTQQEDSAVYLCASSQSTDTQYFGPGTRLTVL.

This rearrangement joins TRBV4-2 to TRBJ1-1; unclear D gene. Germline V CDR1 and CDR2: LGHNA, YNFKEQ. The CDR3 is 13 amino acids. Deletions cut 1 base from V and 1 base from J, with 4 bases between. The CDR3 sequence is CASSQAGNTEAFF. The CDR3, as DNA: TGTGCCAGCAGCCAAGCAGGGAACACTGAAGCTTTCTTT.

The V call is TRBV29-1, the J call TRBJ1-1; no clear D. V shed 7 bases and J shed 0 bases, with 12 bases lying between them. The CDR3 loop spans 13 amino acids. CDR1 and CDR2 from the germline V gene are SQVTM and ANQGSEA. The CDR3 sequence: CSAPHGVNTEAFF. CDR3 DNA sequence: TGCAGCGCCCCGCACGGGGTGAACACTGAAGCTTTCTTT.

The chain is built from TRBV28 and TRBJ2-2, with 11 nucleotides matching TRBD2. The germline V gene has CDR1 MDHEN and CDR2 SYDVKM. The CDR3 is 16 residues long. The V and J ends lost 3 bases and 4 bases, in that order; junction bases with no gene match: 4. CDR3 loop: CASSLGLAVRTGELFF. The CDR3 DNA sequence: TGTGCCAGCAGTTTGGGACTAGCGGTCCGCACCGGGGAGCTGTTTTTT.

This sequence joins TRBV13 and TRBJ2-1, with 7 bases fitting TRBD2. The length of the CDR3 is 14 residues. V dropped 0 bases and J dropped 10; count of bases not matched to a gene: 6. Germline values: CDR1 PRHDT, CDR2 FYEKMQ (reference sequence). This CDR3 reads CASSLGARGGEQFF. CDR3 coding DNA: TGTGCCAGCAGCTTAGGCGCCCGGGGAGGGGAGCAGTTCTTC.